The T cell receptor beta chain described here comes from a study of tumor and adjacent non-tumor tissue in lung cancer. About the research overall: There were fewer than 15 adenocarcinoma, a couple of squamous cell carcinoma and 1 small cell lung cancer cases. The study, taken as a whole, reports: Normal lung showed higher cumulative top 100 clone frequency than tumor.

To note about this clonotype: The antigen remains undetermined. One end of the junction does not line up with germline, which may come from a read error.

A modified ARM-PCR protocol with three rounds of nested PCR amplified TCRbeta. TCRdb passed the multiplex PCR reads through MiXCR, listing each CDR3 protein once. The sample comprises 100,000 to 150,000 distinct CDR3 sequences, about 66% of which are singletons, and about 13% rests with the top ten. The CDR3 runs 17 residues. Per germline, CDR1 LGHNA and CDR2 YNFKEQ. No cell sorting was done before RNA was extracted from the tissue. The origin of this receptor is a man aged 30-40 years with non-small cell lung cancer. The rearrangement joins TRBV4-2 to TRBJ2-3; D uncertain. Sequencing was carried out using lung tumor tissue. The CDR3 DNA reads TGTGCCAGCAGCCCCTCATCGCTCCTACCGGGCACAGATAGGCAGTACTTT. It translates to CASSPSSLLPGTDRQYF.